The rows below give T cell receptor beta chains drawn from one sample of a study of blood T cell repertoires in COVID-19. Profiled with immunoSEQ multiplex PCR; TCRdb holds only in-frame clones, not every one. This sample has 150,000 to 200,000 clones, with about 84% found just once. Sequencing used PBMCs or T cells enriched from blood (not recorded which). All receptors derive from a woman in her 30s who had recovered from COVID-19. CDR3s include the opening cysteine and the closing phenylalanine or tryptophan. The D gene is left open where the match is weak. Clone size is stated in some rows and not others, as once, few, many or a class when expanded.

abundance,d_gene,v_gene,j_gene,CDR3aa,CDR3nt
NA,NA,TRBV11-2,TRBJ2-7,CASSLWGRNYEQYF,TGTGCCAGCAGCCTGTGGGGCCGGAACTACGAGCAGTACTTC
NA,NA,TRBV10-2,TRBJ2-4,CASSTGAKNIQYF,TGCGCCAGCAGTACAGGGGCCAAAAACATTCAGTACTTC
NA,TRBD1,TRBV9,TRBJ1-2,CASSVDTGGVGYTF,TGTGCCAGCAGCGTAGATACAGGGGGCGTGGGCTACACCTTC
once,TRBD1,TRBV18,TRBJ1-2,CASSPPLGTGASGYTF,TGTGCCAGCTCACCACCGTTGGGTACAGGGGCGAGCGGCTACACCTTC
NA,TRBD2,TRBV7-7,TRBJ2-5,CASSLGVAGQETQYF,TGTGCCAGCAGCTTAGGGGTAGCGGGACAAGAGACCCAGTACTTC
NA,TRBD2,TRBV13,TRBJ2-1,CASSLTGLAGSYNEQFF,TGTGCCAGCAGCTTGACAGGACTAGCGGGCTCCTACAATGAGCAGTTCTTC
few,NA,TRBV7-2,TRBJ2-7,CASSLALGRAYEQYF,TGTGCCAGCAGCTTAGCCCTGGGCAGAGCCTACGAGCAGTACTTC
NA,TRBD2,TRBV6-5,TRBJ2-7,CASKGSGSSYEQYF,TGTGCCAGCAAAGGTAGCGGGAGCTCCTACGAGCAGTACTTC
NA,TRBD1,TRBV29-1,TRBJ1-1,CSVDPAGGYTEAFF,TGCAGCGTTGATCCCGCAGGGGGTTATACTGAAGCTTTCTTT
NA,NA,TRBV7-2,TRBJ2-3,CASSPRTPQSGDTQYF,TGTGCCAGCAGCCCTCGGACGCCTCAATCAGGGGATACGCAGTATTTT
few,NA,TRBV28,TRBJ1-2,CASSLGALGRPGYTF,TGTGCCAGCAGTTTAGGAGCGCTGGGGCGGCCGGGCTACACCTTC
NA,NA,TRBV21-1,TRBJ2-7,CASTKRAGCYEQYF,TGTGCCAGCACCAAAAGGGCAGGGTGCTACGAGCAGTACTTC
NA,NA,TRBV6-5,TRBJ1-4,CASSFGLATNEKLFF,TGTGCCAGCAGTTTCGGCCTAGCAACTAATGAAAAACTGTTTTTT
NA,NA,TRBV7-9,TRBJ2-1,CASSFSPHQQGPSYNEQFF,TGTGCCAGCAGCTTTTCCCCGCACCAACAGGGCCCTTCGTACAATGAGCAGTTCTTC
NA,TRBD1,TRBV12-5,TRBJ2-1,CASGLGTGWNEQFF,TGTGCTAGTGGTTTGGGGACAGGGTGGAATGAGCAGTTCTTC
NA,NA,TRBV11-3,TRBJ2-7,CVPGVYEQYF,TGTGTACCGGGGGTCTACGAGCAGTACTTC
NA,TRBD1,TRBV18,TRBJ2-1,CASSPFEGQGFNEQFF,TGTGCCAGCTCACCGTTCGAAGGACAGGGGTTTAATGAGCAGTTCTTC
few,TRBD1,TRBV5-1,TRBJ1-4,CASSPGQGIEKLFF,TGCGCCAGCAGCCCTGGACAGGGAATCGAAAAACTGTTTTTT
few,TRBD1,TRBV28,TRBJ1-2,CASSLYPGQNYGYTF,TGTGCCAGCAGTTTATACCCGGGACAGAACTATGGCTACACCTTC
many,NA,TRBV7-9,TRBJ2-6,CASSRRDFVTFGANVLTF,NA
NA,TRBD2,TRBV4-2,TRBJ2-1,CASSPTDASGTYNEQFF,TGTGCCAGCAGCCCTACTGACGCTAGCGGAACCTACAATGAGCAGTTCTTC
NA,NA,TRBV25-1,TRBJ2-1,CASSEGRSGGNYNEQFF,TGTGCCAGCAGTGAAGGCCGTAGCGGAGGAAATTACAATGAGCAGTTCTTC
NA,TRBD1,TRBV5-1,TRBJ1-6,CASNRDRDSPLHF,TGCGCCAGCAACCGGGACAGAGATTCACCCCTCCACTTT
once,NA,TRBV5-4,TRBJ2-7,CASSLGGVRVGSDEQYF,TGTGCCAGCAGCTTGGGGGGCGTACGCGTGGGATCCGACGAGCAGTACTTC
NA,NA,TRBV30,TRBJ1-2,CAWSFAGYGYTF,TGTGCCTGGAGTTTTGCCGGTTATGGCTACACCTTC
NA,TRBD1,TRBV10-2,TRBJ2-1,CASCQGTGEYNEQFF,TGCGCCAGCTGTCAAGGGACAGGAGAATACAATGAGCAGTTCTTC
once,TRBD1,TRBV27,TRBJ1-2,CASSFRPGTGSMSGYTF,TGTGCCAGCAGTTTCCGTCCCGGGACAGGTTCCATGTCGGGCTACACCTTC